These T cell receptor beta chains were read from a single sample in a study of cytomegalovirus exposure and HLA in healthy donors. Sequenced by immunoSEQ multiplex PCR; TCRdb stores in-frame clones only, minus some. The data contain more than 80,000 clones, over 80% of them singletons. The specimen sequenced was PBMCs. The source is a female donor in good health and CMV-seropositive. Both conserved end residues are part of each CDR3. Fields, in order: V gene, D gene, J gene, clone size, CDR3 DNA, CDR3 protein. The D gene is left open where the match is weak. For some rows the clone size is stated as once, few or many, or as a class when expanded; others skip it.

V gene: TRBV5-1
D gene: TRBD2
J gene: TRBJ2-3
clone size: .
CDR3 DNA: TGCGCCAGCAGCTCCGGACTAGCGGGAGAGGTAGATACGCAGTATTTT
CDR3 protein: CASSSGLAGEVDTQYF

V gene: TRBV6-1
D gene: .
J gene: TRBJ1-5
clone size: few
CDR3 DNA: TGTGCCAGCACCACAATGAATCAGCCCCAGCATTTT
CDR3 protein: CASTTMNQPQHF

V gene: TRBV7-2
D gene: TRBD2
J gene: TRBJ2-7
clone size: .
CDR3 DNA: TGTGCCAGCAGCCTAACTAGCGGGGGGCCCTACGAGCAGTACTTC
CDR3 protein: CASSLTSGGPYEQYF

V gene: TRBV5-4
D gene: .
J gene: TRBJ2-2
clone size: .
CDR3 DNA: TGTGCCAGCACCGGACAGACCACCGGGGAGCTGTTTTTT
CDR3 protein: CASTGQTTGELFF

V gene: TRBV5-1
D gene: .
J gene: TRBJ1-2
clone size: .
CDR3 DNA: TGCGCCAGCAGCTTGGACAGCCTCTATGGCTACACCTTC
CDR3 protein: CASSLDSLYGYTF

V gene: TRBV6-5
D gene: .
J gene: TRBJ1-4
clone size: .
CDR3 DNA: TGTGCCAGCAGTTACTCCGCAGGGTTAAATGAAAAACTGTTTTTT
CDR3 protein: CASSYSAGLNEKLFF

V gene: TRBV28
D gene: .
J gene: TRBJ2-2
clone size: .
CDR3 DNA: TGTGCCAGCAGTTTCCCCCAGGGTCGGACGGGTATGGGGTATTGGCCCGGGGAGCTGTTTTTT
CDR3 protein: CASSFPQGRTGMGYWPGELFF

V gene: TRBV30
D gene: TRBD2
J gene: TRBJ2-1
clone size: .
CDR3 DNA: TGTGCCTGGGGGGCTTTTTTTAGCGGGAACTACAATGAGCAGTTCTTC
CDR3 protein: CAWGAFFSGNYNEQFF

V gene: TRBV5-1
D gene: .
J gene: TRBJ1-1
clone size: .
CDR3 DNA: TGCGCCAGCAGCAGCCTTCAGGGTGACACTGAAGCTTTCTTT
CDR3 protein: CASSSLQGDTEAFF

V gene: TRBV14
D gene: TRBD1
J gene: TRBJ1-2
clone size: .
CDR3 DNA: TGTGCCAGCAGCCATGGCGGGACAGCTTATGGCTACACCTTC
CDR3 protein: CASSHGGTAYGYTF

V gene: TRBV13
D gene: TRBD1
J gene: TRBJ2-7
clone size: few
CDR3 DNA: TGTGCCAGCAGCCTGCAGGGACAGGCAACCTACGAGCAGTACTTC
CDR3 protein: CASSLQGQATYEQYF

V gene: TRBV5-6
D gene: .
J gene: TRBJ2-1
clone size: .
CDR3 DNA: TGTGCCAGCAGCTTGGGCCTGAGCTCCTACAATGAGCAGTTCTTC
CDR3 protein: CASSLGLSSYNEQFF

V gene: TRBV29-1
D gene: .
J gene: TRBJ2-6
clone size: .
CDR3 DNA: TGCAGCGTCTCAGGGGCCCACGGTAGGAGCTCTGGGGCCAACGTCCTGACTTTC
CDR3 protein: CSVSGAHGRSSGANVLTF

V gene: TRBV28
D gene: .
J gene: TRBJ1-4
clone size: .
CDR3 DNA: TGTGCCAGCAGTTTAAGTTTCCAGTTTAATGAAAAACTGTTTTTT
CDR3 protein: CASSLSFQFNEKLFF

V gene: TRBV5-1
D gene: .
J gene: TRBJ2-5
clone size: .
CDR3 DNA: TGCGCCAGCTCCCTCCAGCGGCAGTCCTCCCAAGAGACCCAGTACTTC
CDR3 protein: CASSLQRQSSQETQYF

V gene: TRBV14
D gene: TRBD2
J gene: TRBJ2-5
clone size: .
CDR3 DNA: TGTGCCAGCAGCCAACCCCGGCGGGCTAGCGGGAGGGCCTTGCAAGAGACCCAGTACTTC
CDR3 protein: CASSQPRRASGRALQETQYF

V gene: TRBV2
D gene: TRBD1
J gene: TRBJ2-7
clone size: .
CDR3 DNA: TGTGCCAGCAGTGAGGAGACAGGGGGTGGTGAGCAGTACTTC
CDR3 protein: CASSEETGGGEQYF

V gene: TRBV6-1
D gene: .
J gene: TRBJ2-6
clone size: .
CDR3 DNA: TGTGCCAGCAGTGAATTTAAGGACGGCGGGTACTCTGGGGCCAACGTCCTGACTTTC
CDR3 protein: CASSEFKDGGYSGANVLTF

V gene: TRBV19
D gene: .
J gene: TRBJ2-4
clone size: .
CDR3 DNA: TGTGCCAGTAGTACCGGACAGGGAGGGATGGCCAAAAACATTCAGTACTTC
CDR3 protein: CASSTGQGGMAKNIQYF

V gene: TRBV5-1
D gene: TRBD1
J gene: TRBJ1-2
clone size: .
CDR3 DNA: TGCGCCAGCAGCACCTGGGACAGGGGAAACTATGGCTACACCTTC
CDR3 protein: CASSTWDRGNYGYTF

V gene: TRBV18
D gene: .
J gene: TRBJ2-1
clone size: .
CDR3 DNA: TGTGCCAGCTCACGTGAGGCGGTGAGTTACAATGAGCAGTTCTTC
CDR3 protein: CASSREAVSYNEQFF

V gene: TRBV5-1
D gene: TRBD2
J gene: TRBJ2-1
clone size: .
CDR3 DNA: TGCGCCAGCAGTGTAGCGGGAGGTTACAATGAGCAGTTCTTC
CDR3 protein: CASSVAGGYNEQFF

V gene: TRBV7-6
D gene: .
J gene: TRBJ1-3
clone size: .
CDR3 DNA: TGTGCCAGCAGCTTAGGCTCAAGGGCGGGGACTGGAAACACCATATATTTT
CDR3 protein: CASSLGSRAGTGNTIYF

V gene: TRBV4-1
D gene: .
J gene: TRBJ2-5
clone size: .
CDR3 DNA: TGCGCCAGCAGCCAAGGTATGAGGGAGACCCAGTACTTC
CDR3 protein: CASSQGMRETQYF

V gene: TRBV6-6
D gene: .
J gene: TRBJ2-1
clone size: .
CDR3 DNA: TGTGCCAGCAGAAGGGACAAATACAATGAGCAGTTCTTC
CDR3 protein: CASRRDKYNEQFF